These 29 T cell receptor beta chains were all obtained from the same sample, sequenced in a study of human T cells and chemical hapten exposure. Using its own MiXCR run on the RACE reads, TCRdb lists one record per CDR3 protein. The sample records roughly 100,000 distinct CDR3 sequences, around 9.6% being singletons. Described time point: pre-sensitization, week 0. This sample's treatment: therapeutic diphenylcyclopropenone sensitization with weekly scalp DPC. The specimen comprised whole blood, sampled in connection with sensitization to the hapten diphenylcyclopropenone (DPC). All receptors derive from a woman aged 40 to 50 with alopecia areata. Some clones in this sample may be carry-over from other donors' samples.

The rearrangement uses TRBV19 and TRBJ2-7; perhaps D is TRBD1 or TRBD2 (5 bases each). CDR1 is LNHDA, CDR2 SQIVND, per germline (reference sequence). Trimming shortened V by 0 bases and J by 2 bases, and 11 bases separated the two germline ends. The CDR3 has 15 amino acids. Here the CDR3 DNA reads TGTGCCAGTAGTATAGATCGAGGGGCCACCTACGAGCAGTACTTC. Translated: CASSIDRGATYEQYF.

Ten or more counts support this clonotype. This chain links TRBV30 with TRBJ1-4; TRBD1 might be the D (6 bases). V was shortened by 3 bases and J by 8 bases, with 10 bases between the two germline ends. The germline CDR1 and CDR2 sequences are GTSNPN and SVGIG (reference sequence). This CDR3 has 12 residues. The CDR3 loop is CAWSVGTEKLFF. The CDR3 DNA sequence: TGTGCCTGGAGCGTGGGGACAGAAAAACTGTTTTTT.

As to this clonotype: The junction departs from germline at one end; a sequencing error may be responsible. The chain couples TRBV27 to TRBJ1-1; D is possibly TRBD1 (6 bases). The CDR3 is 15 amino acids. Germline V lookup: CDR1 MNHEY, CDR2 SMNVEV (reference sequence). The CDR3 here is CAGSLSTGINTEAFF. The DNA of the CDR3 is TGTGCCGGCAGTTTATCCACAGGGATCAACACTGAAGCTTTCTTT.

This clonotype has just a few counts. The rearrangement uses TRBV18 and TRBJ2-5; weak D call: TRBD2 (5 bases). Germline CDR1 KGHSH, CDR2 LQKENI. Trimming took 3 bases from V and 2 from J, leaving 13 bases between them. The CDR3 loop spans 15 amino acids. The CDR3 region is CASSPAVGVQETQYF. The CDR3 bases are TGTGCCAGCTCACCCGCCGTCGGGGTTCAAGAGACCCAGTACTTC.

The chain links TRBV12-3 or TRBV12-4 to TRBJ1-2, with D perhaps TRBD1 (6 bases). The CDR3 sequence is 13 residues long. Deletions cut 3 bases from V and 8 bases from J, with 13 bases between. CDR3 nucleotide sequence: TGTGCCAGCAGTTTTAACAGGGTTGAAGGCTACACCTTC. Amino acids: CASSFNRVEGYTF.

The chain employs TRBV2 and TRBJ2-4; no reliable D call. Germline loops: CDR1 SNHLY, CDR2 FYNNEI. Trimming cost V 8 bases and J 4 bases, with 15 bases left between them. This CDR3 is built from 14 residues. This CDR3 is CASAPPSIKNIQYF. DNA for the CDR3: TGTGCCAGCGCCCCCCCCTCGATAAAAAACATTCAGTACTTC.

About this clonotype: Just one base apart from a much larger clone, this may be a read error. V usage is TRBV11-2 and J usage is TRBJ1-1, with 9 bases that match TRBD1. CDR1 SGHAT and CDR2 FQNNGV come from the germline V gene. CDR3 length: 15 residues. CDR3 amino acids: CASRLVGTGQTEAFF. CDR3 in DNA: TGTGCCAGCAGATTAGTCGGGACAGGGCAGACTGAAGCTTTCTTT.

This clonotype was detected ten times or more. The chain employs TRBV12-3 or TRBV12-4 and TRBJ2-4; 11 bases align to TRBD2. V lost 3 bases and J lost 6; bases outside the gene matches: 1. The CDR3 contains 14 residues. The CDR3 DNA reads TGTGCCAGCAGTTTCCTAGCGGGGGGAAACATTCAGTACTTC. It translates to CASSFLAGGNIQYF.

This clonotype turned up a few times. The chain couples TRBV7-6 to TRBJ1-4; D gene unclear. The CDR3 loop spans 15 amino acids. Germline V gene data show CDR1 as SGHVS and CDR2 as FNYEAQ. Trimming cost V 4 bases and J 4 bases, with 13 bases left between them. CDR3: CASSSQGPFNEKLFF. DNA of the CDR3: TGTGCCAGCAGCTCGCAAGGGCCTTTTAATGAAAAACTGTTTTTT.

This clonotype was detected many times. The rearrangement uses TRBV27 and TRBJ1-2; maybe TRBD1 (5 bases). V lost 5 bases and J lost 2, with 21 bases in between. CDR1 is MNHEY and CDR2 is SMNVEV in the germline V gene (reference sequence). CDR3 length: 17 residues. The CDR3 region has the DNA TGTGCCAGCAGTCCGTATCACCGTAGGGACCCAAACTATGGCTACACCTTC. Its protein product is CASSPYHRRDPNYGYTF.

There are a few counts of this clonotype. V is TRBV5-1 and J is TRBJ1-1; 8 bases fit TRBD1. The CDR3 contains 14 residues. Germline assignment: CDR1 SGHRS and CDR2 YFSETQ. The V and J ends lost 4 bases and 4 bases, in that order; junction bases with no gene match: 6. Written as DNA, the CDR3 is TGCGCCAGCAGCCTGGCCGGGACAGGCACTGAAGCTTTCTTT. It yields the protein CASSLAGTGTEAFF.

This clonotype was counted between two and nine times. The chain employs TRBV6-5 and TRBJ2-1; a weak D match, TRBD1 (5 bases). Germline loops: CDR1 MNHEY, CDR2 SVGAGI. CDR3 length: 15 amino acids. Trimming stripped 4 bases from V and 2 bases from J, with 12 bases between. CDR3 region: CASSSGLPTYNEQFF. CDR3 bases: TGTGCCAGCAGTTCAGGGTTACCCACCTACAATGAGCAGTTCTTC.

The CDR3 protein is CASTIGGANTGELFF. CDR3 DNA: TGTGCCAGCACCATAGGCGGCGCGAACACCGGGGAGCTGTTTTTT. The V call is TRBV28, the J call TRBJ2-2; D uncertain. Trimming left V 7 bases short and J 0 bases short, with 12 bases between. CDR1 MDHEN and CDR2 SYDVKM come from the germline V gene. CDR3 length equals 15 residues.

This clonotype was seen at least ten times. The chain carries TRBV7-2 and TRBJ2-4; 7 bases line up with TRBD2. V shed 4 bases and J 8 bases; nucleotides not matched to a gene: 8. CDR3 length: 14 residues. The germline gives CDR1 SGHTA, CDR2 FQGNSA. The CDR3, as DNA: TGTGCCAGCAGCTCCCGACTAGCCGGGGACATTCAGTACTTC. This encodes CASSSRLAGDIQYF.

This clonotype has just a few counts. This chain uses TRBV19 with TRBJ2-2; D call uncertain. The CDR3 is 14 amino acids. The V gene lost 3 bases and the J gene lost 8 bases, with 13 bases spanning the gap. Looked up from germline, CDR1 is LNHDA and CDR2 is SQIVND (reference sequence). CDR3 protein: CASSMAFRFGELFF. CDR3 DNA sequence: TGTGCCAGTAGTATGGCATTTCGATTTGGGGAGCTGTTTTTT.

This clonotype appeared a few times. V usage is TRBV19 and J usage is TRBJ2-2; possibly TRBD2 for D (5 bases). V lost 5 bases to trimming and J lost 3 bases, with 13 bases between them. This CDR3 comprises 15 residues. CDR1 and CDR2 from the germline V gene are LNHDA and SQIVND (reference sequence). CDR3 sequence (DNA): TGTGCCAGTAGTCCCCCCCGGACTTACACCGGGGAGCTGTTTTTT. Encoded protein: CASSPPRTYTGELFF.

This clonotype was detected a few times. The CDR3 DNA sequence: TGTGCCAGCAGTACTACGGGGGATACGCAGTATTTT. Protein product: CASSTTGDTQYF. This chain connects TRBV7-6 to TRBJ2-3, with D perhaps matching TRBD2 (5 bases). The V gene lost 6 bases and the J gene lost 6 bases, with 10 bases spanning the gap. The CDR3 length is 12 residues. Germline lookup yields CDR1 SGHVS and CDR2 FNYEAQ.

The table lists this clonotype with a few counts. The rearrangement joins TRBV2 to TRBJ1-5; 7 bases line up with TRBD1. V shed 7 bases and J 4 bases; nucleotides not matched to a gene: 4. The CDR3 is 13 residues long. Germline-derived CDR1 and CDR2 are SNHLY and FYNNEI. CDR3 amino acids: CASTRDSNQPQHF. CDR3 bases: TGTGCCAGCACACGGGACAGTAATCAGCCCCAGCATTTT.

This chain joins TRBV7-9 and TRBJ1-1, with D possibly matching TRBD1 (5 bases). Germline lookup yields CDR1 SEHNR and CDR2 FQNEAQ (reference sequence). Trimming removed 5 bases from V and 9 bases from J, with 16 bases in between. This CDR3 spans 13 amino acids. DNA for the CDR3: TGTGCCAGCAGCCTGGCGGGGCTCGAGAAAGCTTTCTTT. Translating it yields CASSLAGLEKAFF.

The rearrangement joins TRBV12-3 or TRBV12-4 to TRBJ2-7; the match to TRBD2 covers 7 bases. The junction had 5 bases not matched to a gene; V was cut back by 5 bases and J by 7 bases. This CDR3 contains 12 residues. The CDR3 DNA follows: TGTGCCAGCAGTGGACGCGGGGGTGAGCAGTACTTC. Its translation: CASSGRGGEQYF.

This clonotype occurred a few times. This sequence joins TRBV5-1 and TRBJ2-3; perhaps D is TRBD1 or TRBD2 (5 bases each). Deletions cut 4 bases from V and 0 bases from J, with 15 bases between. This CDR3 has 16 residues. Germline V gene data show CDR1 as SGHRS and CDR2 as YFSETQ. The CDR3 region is CASSREGQSSTDTQYF. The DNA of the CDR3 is TGCGCCAGCAGCCGCGAGGGGCAGTCTAGCACAGATACGCAGTATTTT.

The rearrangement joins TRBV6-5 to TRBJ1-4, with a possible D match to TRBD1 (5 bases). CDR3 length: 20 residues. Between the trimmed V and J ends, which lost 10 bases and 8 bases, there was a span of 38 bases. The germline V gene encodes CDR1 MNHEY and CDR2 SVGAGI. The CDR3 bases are TGTGCCACCCGGGCAGGGTGGTCCGTCGTCACTCCGAACTGGAGGGAAAAACTGTTTTTT. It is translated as CATRAGWSVVTPNWREKLFF.

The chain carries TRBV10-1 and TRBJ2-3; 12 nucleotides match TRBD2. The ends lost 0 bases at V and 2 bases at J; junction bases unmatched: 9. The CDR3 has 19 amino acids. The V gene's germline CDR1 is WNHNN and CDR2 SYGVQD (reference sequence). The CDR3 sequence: CASSESILAGGVVTDTQYF. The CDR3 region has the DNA TGCGCCAGCAGTGAGTCGATCCTAGCGGGAGGGGTCGTCACAGATACGCAGTATTTT.

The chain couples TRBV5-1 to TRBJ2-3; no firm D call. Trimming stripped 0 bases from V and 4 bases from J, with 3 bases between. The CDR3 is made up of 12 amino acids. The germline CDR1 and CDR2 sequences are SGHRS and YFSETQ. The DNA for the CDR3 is TGCGCCAGCAGCTTGGTTTCAGATACGCAGTATTTT. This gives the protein CASSLVSDTQYF.

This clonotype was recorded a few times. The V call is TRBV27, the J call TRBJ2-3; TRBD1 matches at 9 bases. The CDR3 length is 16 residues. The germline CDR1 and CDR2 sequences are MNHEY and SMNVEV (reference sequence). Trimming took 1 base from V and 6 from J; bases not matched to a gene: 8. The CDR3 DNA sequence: TGTGCCAGCAGTTTATTATGGGACAGGGTTCATGATACGCAGTATTTT. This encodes CASSLLWDRVHDTQYF.

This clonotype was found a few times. The DNA for the CDR3 is TGTGCCAGCAGTTTATTCGGGACAGGTTTGCATTTT. It specifies CASSLFGTGLHF. The gene calls are TRBV12-3 or TRBV12-4 and TRBJ1-5; the match to TRBD1 covers 8 bases. This CDR3 contains 12 residues. V gave up 2 bases and J gave up 15 bases; unmatched junction bases: 6.

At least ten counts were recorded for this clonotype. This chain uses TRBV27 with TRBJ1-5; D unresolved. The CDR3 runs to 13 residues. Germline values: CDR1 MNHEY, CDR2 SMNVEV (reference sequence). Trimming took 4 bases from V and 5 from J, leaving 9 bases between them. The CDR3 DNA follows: TGTGCCAGCAGTTCAATCGTGGATCAGCCCCAGCATTTT. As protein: CASSSIVDQPQHF.

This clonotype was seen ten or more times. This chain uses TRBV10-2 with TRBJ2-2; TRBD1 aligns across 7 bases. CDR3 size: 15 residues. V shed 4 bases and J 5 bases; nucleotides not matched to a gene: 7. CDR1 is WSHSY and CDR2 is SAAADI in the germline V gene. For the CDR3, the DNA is TGCGCCAGCAGTGGACAGGGAGTCGGGACCGGGGAGCTGTTTTTT. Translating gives CASSGQGVGTGELFF.

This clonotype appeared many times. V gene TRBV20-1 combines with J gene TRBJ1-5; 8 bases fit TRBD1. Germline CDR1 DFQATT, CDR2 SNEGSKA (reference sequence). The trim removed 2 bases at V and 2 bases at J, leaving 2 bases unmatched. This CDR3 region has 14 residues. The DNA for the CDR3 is TGCAGTGCTAGAACAGGGGGTCGCAATCAGCCCCAGCATTTT. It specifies CSARTGGRNQPQHF.